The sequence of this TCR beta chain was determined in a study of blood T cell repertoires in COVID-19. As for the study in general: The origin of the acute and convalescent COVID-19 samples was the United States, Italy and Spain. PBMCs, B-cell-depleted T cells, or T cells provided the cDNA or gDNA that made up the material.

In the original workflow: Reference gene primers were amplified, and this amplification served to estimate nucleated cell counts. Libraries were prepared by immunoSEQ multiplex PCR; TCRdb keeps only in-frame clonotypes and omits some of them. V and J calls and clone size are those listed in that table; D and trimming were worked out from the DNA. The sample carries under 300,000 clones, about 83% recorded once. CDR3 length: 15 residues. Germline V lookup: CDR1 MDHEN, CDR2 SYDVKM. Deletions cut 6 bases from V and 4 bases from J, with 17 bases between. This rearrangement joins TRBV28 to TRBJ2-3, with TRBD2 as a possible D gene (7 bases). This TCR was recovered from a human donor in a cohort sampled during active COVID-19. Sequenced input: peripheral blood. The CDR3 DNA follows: TGTGCCAGCAGAGGGGTCCAGGGGAGGGCAGATACGCAGTATTTT. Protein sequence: CASRGVQGRADTQYF.